The entry below gives a single T cell receptor (beta chain) sequence along with its context. The antigen is not known. Repertoires were generated with immunoSEQ multiplex PCR, while TCRdb's copy carries only in-frame clones and drops some. Of about 140,000 clones in the sample, around 88% are singletons; the top ten hold 3% to 4.5%. This specimen comes from a study of T cell responses to AZD1222 COVID-19 vaccine. The wider study: It was second doses at about 4 or about 12 weeks that were pooled.

With 4 bases removed from V and 6 bases from J, the gap between germline ends came to 13 bases. The CDR3 spans 13 residues. The germline gives CDR1 SEHNR, CDR2 FQNEAQ (reference sequence). General study results and limits: After two AZD1222 doses, spike-specific TCR breadth and depth rose versus day 0. There were mostly white British donors and more females than males, and clonal diversity was possibly underestimated. Seropositive at baseline were only a handful of AZD1222 recipients.

The sequenced sample was peripheral blood, obtained on day 0 of AZD1222 vaccination. This sequence joins TRBV7-9 and TRBJ2-7, with a weak D call TRBD1 (5 bases). The source of this sequence is an adult in good health. The CDR3 sequence is CASSSTQGSEQYF. Written as DNA, the CDR3 is TGTGCCAGCAGCTCCACTCAGGGTTCCGAGCAGTACTTC.